The 17 T cell receptor beta chains below were found in one sample sequenced in a study of naive CD8 T cells in extremely preterm neonates. This table comes from immunoSEQ multiplex PCR, and its TCRdb copy is limited to in-frame clones, with some not included. Altogether roughly 4,700 clones are present, approximately 97% being singletons, with the ten largest covering around 0.56%. Deliveries were elective term cesareans at roughly 35-41 weeks, with no labor or membrane rupture. Sequencing was done on a sample of naive CD8+ T cells from cord blood. These receptors were obtained from a newborn in good health.

The rearrangement joins TRBV27 to TRBJ2-1, with 8 nucleotides matching TRBD1. CDR3 length equals 15 residues. The V and J ends lost 4 bases and 4 bases, in that order; junction bases with no gene match: 6. The germline V gene encodes CDR1 MNHEY and CDR2 SMNVEV (reference sequence). This chain's CDR3 is CASSSSGTGYNEQFF. The CDR3, as DNA: TGTGCCAGCAGTTCATCCGGGACAGGATACAATGAGCAGTTCTTC.

The chain uses TRBV4-1 and TRBJ2-7; 9 positions agree with TRBD1. Germline CDR1 and CDR2: MGHRA and YSYEKL. This CDR3 is built from 14 residues. Trimming at V came to 1 base and at J to 4 bases, leaving 2 bases not matched to a gene. CDR3 nucleotides: TGCGCCAGCAGCCAAGGACAGGGGGTTTACGAGCAGTACTTC. This encodes CASSQGQGVYEQYF.

This clone appeared once. The CDR3 reads CASSTPGTGYEQYF. CDR3 DNA sequence: TGTGCCAGTAGTACCCCCGGGACAGGGTACGAGCAGTACTTC. This rearrangement joins TRBV19 to TRBJ2-7; TRBD1 aligns across 9 bases. After removal of 4 bases from V and 4 bases from J, the junction contained 5 bases not matched to a gene. This CDR3 contains 14 residues. Germline CDR1 and CDR2: LNHDA and SQIVND (reference sequence).

The chain couples TRBV7-2 to TRBJ2-5, with D possibly TRBD2 on 6 matching bases. Germline loops: CDR1 SGHTA, CDR2 FQGNSA. The V and J ends lost 4 bases and 0 bases respectively, with 12 bases between them. This CDR3 has 15 amino acids. CDR3: CASSSQAGYQETQYF. CDR3 DNA: TGTGCCAGCAGCTCCCAAGCGGGCTACCAAGAGACCCAGTACTTC. Variable domain in full (rest from reference TRBV7-2 and TRBJ2-5): GAGVSQSPSNKVTEKGKDVELRCDPISGHTALYWYRQSLGQGLEFLIYFQGNSAPDKSGLPSDRFSAERTGGSVSTLTIQRTQQEDSAVYLCASSSQAGYQETQYFGPGTRLLVL.

The CDR3 sequence is CASSAGFYGYTF. In DNA form, the CDR3 reads TGTGCCAGCAGCGCCGGGTTTTATGGCTACACCTTC. The rearrangement joins TRBV7-9 to TRBJ1-2; D gene unclear. V was clipped by 5 bases and J by 5 bases, with 9 bases between them. Germline V lookup: CDR1 SEHNR, CDR2 FQNEAQ (reference sequence). The CDR3 loop spans 12 amino acids. The full variable domain, its missing parts supplied by reference TRBV7-9 and TRBJ1-2, is DTGVSQNPRHKITKRGQNVTFRCDPISEHNRLYWYRQTLGQGPEFLTYFQNEAQLEKSRLLSDRFSAERPKGSFSTLEIQRTEQGDSAMYLCASSAGFYGYTFGSGTRLTVV.

The chain links TRBV4-3 to TRBJ1-5, with a tentative D call TRBD1 (6 bases). V dropped 0 bases and J dropped 2 bases, with 8 bases sitting between them. The CDR3 consists of 15 residues. Germline assignment: CDR1 LGHNA and CDR2 YSLEER. This chain's CDR3 is CASSQDHRGNQPQHF. CDR3 bases: TGCGCCAGCAGCCAAGATCACAGGGGCAATCAGCCCCAGCATTTT.

The chain combines TRBV5-1 with TRBJ2-2, with 8 bases lining up with TRBD2. Germline trimming cut 0 bases from V and 3 bases from J; bases unmatched to any gene: 1. Germline V gene data show CDR1 as SGHRS and CDR2 as YFSETQ. The CDR3 is made up of 15 amino acids. In DNA form, the CDR3 reads TGCGCCAGCAGCTTGGGCGGGAGGTACACCGGGGAGCTGTTTTTT. It codes for CASSLGGRYTGELFF.

CDR3 in amino acids: CASSQEAGGLGETQYF. CDR3 bases: TGTGCCAGCAGCCAAGAAGCGGGAGGCCTAGGGGAGACCCAGTACTTC. The chain is built from TRBV4-2 and TRBJ2-5, with 9 bases identical to TRBD2. Germline CDR1 and CDR2: LGHNA and YNFKEQ. The J segment lost 5 bases and the V segment lost 0 bases, leaving 7 bases of the junction unmatched. This CDR3 has 16 residues.

The chain combines TRBV5-6 with TRBJ2-1, with D hard to call. The CDR3 has 14 residues. Trimming removed 0 bases from V and 2 bases from J, with 6 bases in between. Germline V gives CDR1 SGHDT, CDR2 YYEEEE. This chain's CDR3 is CASSLETAYNEQFF. The CDR3 DNA reads as TGTGCCAGCAGCTTGGAAACAGCCTACAATGAGCAGTTCTTC.

The V call is TRBV7-2, the J call TRBJ1-5; unclear D gene. V was cut by 1 base and J by 7 bases, with 11 bases left in between. CDR3 length: 14 residues. Germline values: CDR1 SGHTA, CDR2 FQGNSA. Here the CDR3 reads CASSLGLTGQPQHF. CDR3 bases: TGTGCCAGCAGCTTAGGACTGACCGGGCAGCCCCAGCATTTT.

V gene TRBV4-1 combines with J gene TRBJ2-3; 9 nucleotides line up with TRBD2. This CDR3 has 17 amino acids. CDR1 is MGHRA, CDR2 YSYEKL, per germline. After removal of 0 bases from V and 2 bases from J, the junction contained 6 bases not matched to a gene. CDR3 nucleotides: TGCGCCAGCAGCCAAGATTCGACTAGCGGATTCACAGATACGCAGTATTTT. It codes for CASSQDSTSGFTDTQYF.

The sample holds a few counts of this clone. This chain connects TRBV25-1 to TRBJ2-5; D gene unclear. V was cut by 3 bases and J by 4 bases, with 9 bases left in between. Germline loops: CDR1 MGHDK, CDR2 SYGVNS. The CDR3 spans 13 residues. CDR3 DNA sequence: TGTGCCAGCAGTGATTATTTGCGAGAGACCCAGTACTTC. It yields the protein CASSDYLRETQYF.

V gene TRBV5-6 combines with J gene TRBJ2-5; TRBD2 aligns across 9 bases. The CDR3 length is 17 residues. Per germline, CDR1 SGHDT and CDR2 YYEEEE. Trimming removed 3 bases from V and 5 bases from J; junction bases left unmatched: 14. This CDR3 reads CASSSPWLAGWVETQYF. In DNA, the CDR3 is TGTGCCAGCAGCTCCCCTTGGCTAGCGGGATGGGTTGAGACCCAGTACTTC.

CDR3 region: CSVDPYWVAGGLTDTQYF. The CDR3 DNA follows: TGCAGCGTTGACCCCTACTGGGTAGCGGGGGGGCTCACAGATACGCAGTATTTT. The J gene is TRBJ2-3, the V gene TRBV29-1, with 11 bases fitting TRBD2. This CDR3 contains 18 residues. Germline values: CDR1 SQVTM, CDR2 ANQGSEA. With 3 bases clipped from V and 2 bases from J, the junction kept 13 bases outside the gene matches.

The rearrangement links TRBV7-3 to TRBJ1-1, with 10 nucleotides matching TRBD1. Germline values: CDR1 SGHTA, CDR2 FQGTGA. The length of the CDR3 is 15 residues. The trim removed 5 bases at V and 0 bases at J, leaving 3 bases unmatched. The DNA for the CDR3 is TGTGCCAGCAGCGAGGGACAGGGGTTGAACACTGAAGCTTTCTTT. Protein: CASSEGQGLNTEAFF.

The rearrangement joins TRBV5-6 to TRBJ2-7; D not certain. Trimming took off 2 bases at V and 3 bases at J, with 12 bases between the two ends. This CDR3 is 14 amino acids long. Germline assignment: CDR1 SGHDT and CDR2 YYEEEE. CDR3 protein: CASSLGGTYYEQYF. The CDR3 DNA follows: TGTGCCAGCAGCTTAGGCGGTACTTACTACGAGCAGTACTTC.

CDR3 DNA: TGTGCCAGCAGTTCAAGCCGGGACTCTCGCTCCTACGAGCAGTACTTC. Translated, it gives CASSSSRDSRSYEQYF. The chain employs TRBV27 and TRBJ2-7; maybe TRBD2 (6 bases). Germline V CDR1 and CDR2: MNHEY, SMNVEV (reference sequence). The CDR3 is 16 amino acids. The V and J ends lost 4 bases and 0 bases respectively, with 16 bases between them.